Below, one T cell receptor beta chain is given with its context. This entry belongs to a study of PD-L1 blockade in urothelial cancer. Study at large: In the patient group, about 85% of the roughly 29 were males with bladder-origin urothelial cancer. Investigators checked blood 3 weeks (second dose) and 6 weeks after treatment start. Each blood sample yielded a median of approximately 140,000 T cells.

TCRdb's table, derived via immunoSEQ multiplex PCR, lists solely in-frame clones and lacks some. The table shows fewer than 95,000 clones, with roughly 84% occurring only once. Noted time point: pretreatment peripheral blood. Germline values: CDR1 LNHDA, CDR2 SQIVND (reference sequence). V lost 6 bases, J lost 6 bases, and 6 bases stayed unmatched. CDR3 size: 15 residues. The sequenced sample was PBMCs, obtained around atezolizumab (anti-PD-L1) treatment. V and J are TRBV19 and TRBJ2-1; 12 nucleotides match TRBD2. The origin of this receptor is a man aged 55 to 70 with urothelial cancer. The CDR3 DNA follows: TGTGCCAGTAGAAACCTAGCGGGGGGGCCCAATGAGCAGTTCTTC. It codes for CASRNLAGGPNEQFF.